The clone carrying this T cell receptor (beta chain) was recorded a few times. This specimen belongs to a study of T-cell memory formation after mild COVID-19. Via MiXCR, TCRdb re-called the 5' RACE reads, giving one row per CDR3 protein. The top ten clones hold 3.9% of a sample with about 180,000 distinct CDR3 sequences, 18% of them seen once. The CDR3 spans 14 residues. CDR1 and CDR2 from the germline V gene are SQVTM and ANQGSEA. V shed 4 bases and J 6 bases; nucleotides not matched to a gene: 10. Material for sequencing was PBMCs or a T cell subset sorted from them (not recorded which). The chain joins TRBV29-1 to TRBJ1-1; 8 nucleotides match TRBD1. This TCR came from a man aged 18 to 29 who had mild COVID-19 (a few samples of this study predate the infection). Cell type and time point are not known. The CDR3 spells CSVVGQGAKAEAFF. The CDR3 DNA sequence: TGCAGCGTTGTTGGGCAGGGGGCGAAGGCTGAAGCTTTCTTT.